Listed below are T cell receptor beta chains from one sample, sequenced in a study of T cell changes during pregnancy in multiple sclerosis. Repertoires were generated with immunoSEQ multiplex PCR, while TCRdb's copy carries only in-frame clones and drops some. Among around 59,000 clones listed, about 91% were seen once. This specimen was peripheral blood, taken in the first trimester of pregnancy. These receptors all stem from a female donor with multiple sclerosis, enrolled in a pregnancy study. CDR3s include the opening cysteine and the closing phenylalanine or tryptophan. The order of the fields is clone size, V gene, J gene, D gene, CDR3 DNA, CDR3 protein. A D gene is named only where the DNA matches it firmly. For some rows the clone size is stated as once, few or many, or as a class when expanded; others skip it.

>.|TRBV6-1|TRBJ1-2|.
TGTGCCAGCAGTGATAGGGGATGGGGCTATGGCTACACCTTC
CASSDRGWGYGYTF
>.|TRBV21-1|TRBJ1-1|.
TGTGCCAGCACCGAGAACGTAGGACAGGGGGACCCCTTTACTGAAGCTTTCTTT
CASTENVGQGDPFTEAFF
>.|TRBV6-1|TRBJ2-7|TRBD1
TGTGCCAGCAGTGGCCCCGGGACAGGGACCGGGTCCCACTACGAGCAGTACTTC
CASSGPGTGTGSHYEQYF
>.|TRBV7-7|TRBJ2-2|.
TGTGCTAGCAGCTCATCAGGGTCCGGGGAGCTGTTTTTT
CASSSSGSGELFF
>.|TRBV7-3|TRBJ2-7|TRBD1
TGTGCCAGCAGCTTCGGACAGGGTAGCTACGAGCAGTACTTC
CASSFGQGSYEQYF
>.|TRBV29-1|TRBJ1-2|TRBD1
TGCAGCGTTGAGTCGGGACAGGAATATGGCTACACCTTC
CSVESGQEYGYTF
>.|TRBV5-6|TRBJ1-2|.
TGTGCCAGCAGCTTGGCCCGACAGGGCTACACCTTC
CASSLARQGYTF
>.|TRBV6-4|TRBJ2-5|.
TGTGCCAGCAGTGACCGAGCATTCGAGACCCAGTACTTC
CASSDRAFETQYF
>.|TRBV7-2|TRBJ2-1|TRBD1
TGTGCCAGCAGCGTCGACAGGGTCAACGAGCAGTTCTTC
CASSVDRVNEQFF
>.|TRBV10-3|TRBJ1-1|.
TGTGCCATCTCACTCCAGGGAGGCACTGAAGCTTTCTTT
CAISLQGGTEAFF
>.|TRBV19|TRBJ1-5|.
TGTGCCAGTGGATGGACAGATACTAATCAGCCCCAGCATTTT
CASGWTDTNQPQHF
>.|TRBV19|TRBJ1-2|.
TGTGCCAGTAGCCTTCCGGACAGTTTTTATGGCTACACCTTC
CASSLPDSFYGYTF
>.|TRBV7-6|TRBJ2-7|TRBD1
TGTGCCAGCAGCTACCGGGACAGCGCCTACGAGCAGTACTTC
CASSYRDSAYEQYF
>.|TRBV5-1|TRBJ2-7|.
TGCGCCAGCAGGCAGGAATACGAGCAGTACTTC
CASRQEYEQYF
>.|TRBV7-3|TRBJ2-5|TRBD2
TGTGCCAGCAGCCTCGGACTAGCGGGGCCGAGGGAGACCCAGTACTTC
CASSLGLAGPRETQYF
>.|TRBV4-3|TRBJ2-7|.
TGCGCCAGCAGCCAAGACGGGTGGGCCTACGAGCAGTACTTC
CASSQDGWAYEQYF
>.|TRBV5-4|TRBJ1-2|.
TGTGCCAGCAGCTTGTTAACAGGTCATAACTATGGCTACACCTTC
CASSLLTGHNYGYTF
>.|TRBV14|TRBJ2-1|.
TGTGCCAGCAGCCGGGGCCCTATGGGTTACAATGAGCAGTTCTTC
CASSRGPMGYNEQFF
>once|TRBV7-8|TRBJ2-3|.
TGTGCCAGCAGCCGACCCTATCGGGGCACAGATACGCAGTATTTT
CASSRPYRGTDTQYF
>.|TRBV29-1|TRBJ2-5|TRBD2
TGCAGCGCGGGGGGGCCGGAGACCCAGTACTTC
CSAGGPETQYF
>once|TRBV27|TRBJ2-7|.
TGTGCCAGCAGTCGGGGATGGCCACCCTACGAGCAGTACTTC
CASSRGWPPYEQYF
>.|TRBV7-3|TRBJ2-7|.
TGTGCCAGCAGCTACGGACAGCCCTACGAGCAGTACTTC
CASSYGQPYEQYF
>.|TRBV5-4|TRBJ2-3|TRBD2
TGTGCCAGCAGCACGGGACTAGCGGGGGCGGCAACGCAGTATTTT
CASSTGLAGAATQYF
>.|TRBV7-8|TRBJ1-1|TRBD1
TGTGCCAGCAGCTTATATCCCGGGACAGGGGTACTTTCAGAGGAGGTGAACACTGAAGCTTTCTTT
CASSLYPGTGVLSEEVNTEAFF
>.|TRBV18|TRBJ2-7|TRBD1
TGTGCCAGCTCACTCGCCGGGACAGGAAAGGAAGAGCAGTACTTC
CASSLAGTGKEEQYF
>.|TRBV15|TRBJ2-5|.
TGTGCCACCAGCAGAGACCCAATCCTCCTGACAGGTCAAGAGACCCAGTACTTC
CATSRDPILLTGQETQYF
>.|TRBV7-3|TRBJ2-7|TRBD1
TGTGCCAGCAGCCCGACAGGGGGCGAGTACGAGCAGTACTTC
CASSPTGGEYEQYF
>.|TRBV19|TRBJ2-1|TRBD2
TGTGCCAGTAGTATTACCGGGACTAGCGGGGGGCCTTACAATGAGCAGTTCTTC
CASSITGTSGGPYNEQFF
>.|TRBV11-3|TRBJ1-3|.
TGTGCCAGCAGCTCCGGGGGGGGAAACACCATATATTTT
CASSSGGGNTIYF
>.|TRBV7-2|TRBJ2-7|TRBD2
TGTGCCAGCAGCCCGGGGGGAAGCCCGGAGCAGTACTTC
CASSPGGSPEQYF
>.|TRBV27|TRBJ2-7|TRBD2
TGTGCCCCCCAGGGAGGGATTCACGAGCAGTACTTC
CAPQGGIHEQYF
>.|TRBV18|TRBJ1-6|.
TGTGCCACGAGACAGGAGGAAAATTCACCCCTCCACTTT
CATRQEENSPLHF
>.|TRBV5-1|TRBJ1-2|TRBD1
TGCGCCGGCAGTTGGACAGGGGGTAACTATGGCTACACCTTC
CAGSWTGGNYGYTF
>.|TRBV5-6|TRBJ1-5|TRBD1
TGTGCCAGCAGCTTGAGACAGGGGGCGACGGGCAATCAGCCCCAGCATTTT
CASSLRQGATGNQPQHF
>.|TRBV6-5|TRBJ1-6|TRBD1
TGTGCCAGCAGTTACCAGACAGGGAGGAATTCACCCCTCCACTTT
CASSYQTGRNSPLHF
>.|TRBV9|TRBJ2-7|TRBD2
TGTGCCAGCAGCCTCAGGACTAGCGGGTCCCCATACGAGCAGTACTTC
CASSLRTSGSPYEQYF
>.|TRBV9|TRBJ2-5|TRBD2
TGTGCCAGCAGCGCTTTTAGCGGGGGGGCAGAGACCCAGTACTTC
CASSAFSGGAETQYF
>.|TRBV15|TRBJ1-4|TRBD1
TGTGCCACCAGCGGAGACAGGGGTCGGAATGAAAAACTGTTTTTT
CATSGDRGRNEKLFF
>.|TRBV9|TRBJ2-7|.
TGTGCCAGCAGCTCCCGGGTCCAGAACGAGCAGTACTTC
CASSSRVQNEQYF
>.|TRBV12-5|TRBJ2-5|.
TGTGCTAGTGGTCCGGAGGAGACCCAGTACTTC
CASGPEETQYF
>.|TRBV18|TRBJ2-5|TRBD1
TGTGCCAGCTCACCACAAATGGGACAGCAAGAGACCCAGTACTTC
CASSPQMGQQETQYF
>.|TRBV4-1|TRBJ2-7|.
TGCGCCAGCAGCCAAGAAAGGGAGGACCTCTCCTACGAGCAGTACTTC
CASSQEREDLSYEQYF
>.|TRBV13|TRBJ1-3|.
TGTGCCAGCAGCTTGGGCGCGTACTCTGGAAACACCATATATTTT
CASSLGAYSGNTIYF
>.|TRBV4-3|TRBJ1-2|.
TGCGCCAGCAGCCAAGATTTCCTGACGACTAATGGCTACACCTTC
CASSQDFLTTNGYTF
>.|TRBV9|TRBJ2-3|TRBD2
TGTGCCAGCAGCGTTGGGTCGGCGGGGGGGCCCGGAGATACGCAGTATTTT
CASSVGSAGGPGDTQYF
>.|TRBV5-1|TRBJ1-2|.
TGCGCCAGCAGCTTGGTAGGGGGAGGGAGTAACTATGGCTACACCTTC
CASSLVGGGSNYGYTF
>.|TRBV7-2|TRBJ1-5|.
TGTGCCAGCAGCTTGTACACCGGGGAGGGTAGCAATCAGCCCCAGCATTTT
CASSLYTGEGSNQPQHF
>.|TRBV7-3|TRBJ2-5|.
TGTGCCAGCAGCCCCCCCGGTGCTGAGACCCAGTACTTC
CASSPPGAETQYF
>.|TRBV5-6|TRBJ1-6|.
TGTGCCAGCAGCTTGGATGGGCCCGGTAATTCACCCCTCCACTTT
CASSLDGPGNSPLHF
>.|TRBV11-1|TRBJ2-7|TRBD1
TGTGCCAGCAGCTCCCCGGGACAGAACTACGAGCAGTACTTC
CASSSPGQNYEQYF